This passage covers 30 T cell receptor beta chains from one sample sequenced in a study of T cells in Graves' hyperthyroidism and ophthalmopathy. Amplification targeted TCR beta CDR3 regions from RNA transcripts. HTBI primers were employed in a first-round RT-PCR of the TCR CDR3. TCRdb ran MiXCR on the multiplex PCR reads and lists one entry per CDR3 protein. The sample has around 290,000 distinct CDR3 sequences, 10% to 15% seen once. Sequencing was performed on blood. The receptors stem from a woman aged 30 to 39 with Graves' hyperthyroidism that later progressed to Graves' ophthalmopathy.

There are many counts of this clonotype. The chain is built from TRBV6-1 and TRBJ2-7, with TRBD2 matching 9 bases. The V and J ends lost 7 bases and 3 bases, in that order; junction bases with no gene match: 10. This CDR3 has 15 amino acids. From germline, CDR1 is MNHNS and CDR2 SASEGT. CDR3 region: CASTGWASGIYEQYF. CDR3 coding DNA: TGTGCCAGCACTGGTTGGGCTAGCGGGATCTACGAGCAGTACTTC.

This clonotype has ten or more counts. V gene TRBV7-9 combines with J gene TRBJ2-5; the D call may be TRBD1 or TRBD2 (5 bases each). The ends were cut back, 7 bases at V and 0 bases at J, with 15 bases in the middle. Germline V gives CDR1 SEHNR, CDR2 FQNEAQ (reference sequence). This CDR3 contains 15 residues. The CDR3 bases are TGTGCCAGCACTTCCGGGGCGTTAAACCAAGAGACCCAGTACTTC. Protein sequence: CASTSGALNQETQYF.

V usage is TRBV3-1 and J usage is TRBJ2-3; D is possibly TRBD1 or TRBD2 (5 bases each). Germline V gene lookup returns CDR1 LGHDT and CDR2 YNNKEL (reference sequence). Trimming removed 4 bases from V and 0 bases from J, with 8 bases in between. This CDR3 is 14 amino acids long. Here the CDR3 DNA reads TGTGCCAGCAGCCGAGGGGCGAGCACAGATACGCAGTATTTT. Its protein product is CASSRGASTDTQYF.

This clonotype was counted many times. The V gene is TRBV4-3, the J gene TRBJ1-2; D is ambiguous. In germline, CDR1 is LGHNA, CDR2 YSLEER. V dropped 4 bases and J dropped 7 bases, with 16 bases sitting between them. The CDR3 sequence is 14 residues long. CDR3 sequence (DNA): TGCGCCAGCAGCCCGGACGGCCAACCCGGTGGCTACACCTTC. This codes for CASSPDGQPGGYTF.

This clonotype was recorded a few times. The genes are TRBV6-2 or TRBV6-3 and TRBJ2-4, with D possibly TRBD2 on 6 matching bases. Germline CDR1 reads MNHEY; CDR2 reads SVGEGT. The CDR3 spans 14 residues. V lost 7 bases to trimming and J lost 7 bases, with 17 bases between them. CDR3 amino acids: CASIGGDRSNIQYF. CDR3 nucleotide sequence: TGTGCCAGCATCGGGGGAGATAGGTCGAACATTCAGTACTTC.

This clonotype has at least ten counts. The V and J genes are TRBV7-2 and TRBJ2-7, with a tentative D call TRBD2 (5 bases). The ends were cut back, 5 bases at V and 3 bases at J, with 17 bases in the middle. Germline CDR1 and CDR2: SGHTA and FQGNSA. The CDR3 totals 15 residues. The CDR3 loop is CASSGNSQTSYEQYF. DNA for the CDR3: TGTGCCAGCAGCGGAAACAGCCAAACTAGCTACGAGCAGTACTTC.

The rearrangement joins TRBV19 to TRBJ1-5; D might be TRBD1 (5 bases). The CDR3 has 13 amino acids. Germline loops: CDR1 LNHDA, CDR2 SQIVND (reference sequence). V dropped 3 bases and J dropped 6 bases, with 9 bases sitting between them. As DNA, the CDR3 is TGTGCCAGTAGTATGAAGGGGAGTCAGCCCCAGCATTTT. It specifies CASSMKGSQPQHF. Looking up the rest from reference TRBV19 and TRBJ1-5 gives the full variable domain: DGGITQSPKYLFRKEGQNVTLSCEQNLNHDAMYWYRQDPGQGLRLIYYSQIVNDFQKGDIAEGYSVSREKKESFPLTVTSAQKNPTAFYLCASSMKGSQPQHFGDGTRLSIL.

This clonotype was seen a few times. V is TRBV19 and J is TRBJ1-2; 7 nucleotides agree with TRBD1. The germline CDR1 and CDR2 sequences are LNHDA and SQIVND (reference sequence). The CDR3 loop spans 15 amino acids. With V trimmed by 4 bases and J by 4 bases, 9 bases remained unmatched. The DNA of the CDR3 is TGTGCCAGTAGTACTGAGGGACAGCCGTTCTATGGCTACACCTTC. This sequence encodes CASSTEGQPFYGYTF.

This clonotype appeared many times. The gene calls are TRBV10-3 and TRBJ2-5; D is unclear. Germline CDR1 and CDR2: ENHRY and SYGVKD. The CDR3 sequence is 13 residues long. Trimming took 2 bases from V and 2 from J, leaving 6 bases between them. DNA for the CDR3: TGTGCCATCAGTGAGAAGGGTCAAGAGACCCAGTACTTC. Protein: CAISEKGQETQYF.

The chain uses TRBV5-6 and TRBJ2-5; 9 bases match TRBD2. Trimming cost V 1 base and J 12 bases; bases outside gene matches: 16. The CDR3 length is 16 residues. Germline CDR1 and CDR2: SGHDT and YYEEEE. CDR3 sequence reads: CASSLTSGLLSTPKYF. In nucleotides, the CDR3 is TGTGCCAGCAGCTTGACTAGCGGGCTACTGTCAACCCCCAAGTACTTC. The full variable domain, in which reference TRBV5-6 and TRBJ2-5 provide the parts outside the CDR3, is DAGVTQSPTHLIKTRGQQVTLRCSPKSGHDTVSWYQQALGQGPQFIFQYYEEEERQRGNFPDRFSGHQFPNYSSELNVNALLLGDSALYLCASSLTSGLLSTPKYFGPGTRLLVL.

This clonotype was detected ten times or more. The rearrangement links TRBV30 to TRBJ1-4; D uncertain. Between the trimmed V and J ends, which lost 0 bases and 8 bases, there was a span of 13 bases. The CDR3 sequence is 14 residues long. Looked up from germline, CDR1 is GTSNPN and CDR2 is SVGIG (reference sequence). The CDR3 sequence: CAWSVRASGEKLFF. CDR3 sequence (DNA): TGTGCCTGGAGTGTACGGGCCTCGGGGGAAAAACTGTTTTTT.

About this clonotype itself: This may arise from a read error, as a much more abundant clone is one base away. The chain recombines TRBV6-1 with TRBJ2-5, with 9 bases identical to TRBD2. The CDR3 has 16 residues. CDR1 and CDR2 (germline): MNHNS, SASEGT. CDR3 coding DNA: TGTGCCAGCAGTACCGGGACTAGCAGTAAACAAGAGACCCAGGACTTC. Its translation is CASSTGTSSKQETQDF.

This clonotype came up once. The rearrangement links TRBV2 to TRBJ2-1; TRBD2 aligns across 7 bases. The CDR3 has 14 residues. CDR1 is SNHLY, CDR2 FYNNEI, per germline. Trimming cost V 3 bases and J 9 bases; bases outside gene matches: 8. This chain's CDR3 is CASSEETSFSEQFF. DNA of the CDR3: TGTGCCAGCAGTGAGGAGACTAGCTTTAGTGAGCAGTTCTTC.

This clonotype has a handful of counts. DNA of the CDR3: TGTGCCAGCTCCCCCGACAGTATTCATAGCAATCAGCCCCAGCATTTT. Amino acids: CASSPDSIHSNQPQHF. The J gene is TRBJ1-5, the V gene TRBV14; perhaps TRBD1 as D (5 bases). The germline V gene has CDR1 SGHDN and CDR2 FVKESK. Trimming cost V 8 bases and J 0 bases, with 17 bases left between them. This CDR3 has 16 amino acids.

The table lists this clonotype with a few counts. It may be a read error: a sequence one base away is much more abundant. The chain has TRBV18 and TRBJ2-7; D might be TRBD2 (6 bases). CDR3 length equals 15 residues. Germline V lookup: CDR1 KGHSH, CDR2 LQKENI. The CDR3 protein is CASSSTRTGAYEQHF. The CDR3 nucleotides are TGTGCCAGCTCATCGACGAGGACGGGAGCCTACGAGCAGCACTTC.

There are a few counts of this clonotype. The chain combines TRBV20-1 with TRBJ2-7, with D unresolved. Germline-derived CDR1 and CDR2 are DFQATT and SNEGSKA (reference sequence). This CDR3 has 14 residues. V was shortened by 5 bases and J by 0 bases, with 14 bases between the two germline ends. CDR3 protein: CSASRASSSYEQYF. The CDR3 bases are TGCAGTGCTTCCCGGGCTAGTAGCTCCTACGAGCAGTACTTC.

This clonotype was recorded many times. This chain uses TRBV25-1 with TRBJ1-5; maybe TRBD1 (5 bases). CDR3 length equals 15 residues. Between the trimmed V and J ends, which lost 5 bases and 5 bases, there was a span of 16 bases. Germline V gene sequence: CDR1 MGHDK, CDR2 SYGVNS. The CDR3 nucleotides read TGTGCCAGCAGTCCCGGAGGTGGGGGAGATCAGCCCCAGCATTTT. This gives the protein CASSPGGGGDQPQHF.

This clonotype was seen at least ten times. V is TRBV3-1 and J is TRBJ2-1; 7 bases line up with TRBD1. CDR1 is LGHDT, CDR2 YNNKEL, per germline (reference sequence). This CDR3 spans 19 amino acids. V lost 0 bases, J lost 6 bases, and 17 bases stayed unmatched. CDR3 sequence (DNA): TGTGCCAGCAGCCAAGAAGGGGGCTCCGCAGGAAGAAGATCCAATGAGCAGTTCTTC. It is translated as CASSQEGGSAGRRSNEQFF.

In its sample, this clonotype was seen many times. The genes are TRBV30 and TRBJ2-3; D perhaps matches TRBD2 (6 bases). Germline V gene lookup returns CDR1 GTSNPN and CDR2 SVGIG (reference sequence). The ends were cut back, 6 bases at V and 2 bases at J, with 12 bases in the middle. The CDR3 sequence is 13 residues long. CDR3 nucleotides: TGTGCCTGCCCCCGGGGACTCACAGATACGCAGTATTTT. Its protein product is CACPRGLTDTQYF.

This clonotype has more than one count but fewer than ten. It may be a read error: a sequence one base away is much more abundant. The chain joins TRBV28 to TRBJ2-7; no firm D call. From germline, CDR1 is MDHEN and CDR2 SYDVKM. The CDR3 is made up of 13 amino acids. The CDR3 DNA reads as TGTGCCGGCAGTTTATTTCAGGCCTACGAGCAGTACTTC. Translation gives CAGSLFQAYEQYF.

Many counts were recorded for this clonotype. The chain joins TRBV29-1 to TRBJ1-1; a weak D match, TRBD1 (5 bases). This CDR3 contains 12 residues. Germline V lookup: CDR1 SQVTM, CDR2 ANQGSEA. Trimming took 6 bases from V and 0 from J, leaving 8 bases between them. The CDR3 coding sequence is TGCAGCGTCGACAGCTTGAACACTGAAGCTTTCTTT. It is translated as CSVDSLNTEAFF.

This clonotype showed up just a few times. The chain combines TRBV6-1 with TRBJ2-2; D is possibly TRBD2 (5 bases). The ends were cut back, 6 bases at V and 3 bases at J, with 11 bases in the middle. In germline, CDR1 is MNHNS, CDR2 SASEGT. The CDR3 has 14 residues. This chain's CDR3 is CASRLVSDTGELFF. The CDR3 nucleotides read TGTGCCAGCAGACTAGTTTCGGACACCGGGGAGCTGTTTTTT.

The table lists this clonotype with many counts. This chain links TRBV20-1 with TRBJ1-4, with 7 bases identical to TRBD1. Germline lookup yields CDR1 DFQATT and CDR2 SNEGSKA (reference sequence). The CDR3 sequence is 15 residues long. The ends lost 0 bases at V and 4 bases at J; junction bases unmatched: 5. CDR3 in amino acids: CSARDEGAGNEKLFF. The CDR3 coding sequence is TGCAGTGCTAGAGATGAGGGGGCGGGTAATGAAAAACTGTTTTTT.

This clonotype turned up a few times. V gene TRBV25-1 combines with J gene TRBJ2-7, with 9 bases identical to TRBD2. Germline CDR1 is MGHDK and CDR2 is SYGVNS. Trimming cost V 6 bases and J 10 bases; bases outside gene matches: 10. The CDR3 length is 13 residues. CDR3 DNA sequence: TGTGCCAGCAGCCCCGGGGCTAGCGGGATACAGTACTTC. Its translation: CASSPGASGIQYF.

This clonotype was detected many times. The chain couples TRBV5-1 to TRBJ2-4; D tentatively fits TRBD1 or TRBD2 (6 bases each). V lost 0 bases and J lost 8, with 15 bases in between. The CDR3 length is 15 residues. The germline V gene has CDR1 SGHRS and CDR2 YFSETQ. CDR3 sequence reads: CASSLGYREEYIQYF. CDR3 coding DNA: TGCGCCAGCAGCTTGGGGTACAGGGAGGAATACATTCAGTACTTC.

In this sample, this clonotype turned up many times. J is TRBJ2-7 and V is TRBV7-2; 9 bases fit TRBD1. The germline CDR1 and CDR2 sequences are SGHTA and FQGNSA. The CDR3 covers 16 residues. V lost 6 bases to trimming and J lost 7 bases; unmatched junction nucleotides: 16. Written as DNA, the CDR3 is TGTGCCAGCAGTCCGACATTAGGGGGACAGGGTGATGAGCAGTACTTC. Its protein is CASSPTLGGQGDEQYF.

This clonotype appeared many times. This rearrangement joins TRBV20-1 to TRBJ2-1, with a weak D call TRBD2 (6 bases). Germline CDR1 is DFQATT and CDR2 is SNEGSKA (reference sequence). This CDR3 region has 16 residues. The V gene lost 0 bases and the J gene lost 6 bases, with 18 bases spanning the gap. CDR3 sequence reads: CSARDPGGIGGNEQFF. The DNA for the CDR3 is TGCAGTGCTAGAGATCCGGGCGGGATCGGTGGCAATGAGCAGTTCTTC.

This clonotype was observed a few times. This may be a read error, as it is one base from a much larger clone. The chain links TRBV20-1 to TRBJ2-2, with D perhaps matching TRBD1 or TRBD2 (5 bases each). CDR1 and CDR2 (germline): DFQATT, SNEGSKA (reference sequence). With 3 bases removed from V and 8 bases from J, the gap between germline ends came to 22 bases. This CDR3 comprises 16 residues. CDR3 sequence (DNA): TGCAGTGCTAGGGAGCCCGGGACCTTTAGGGCGGGGGAGCTGTTTTTT. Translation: CSAREPGTFRAGELFF.

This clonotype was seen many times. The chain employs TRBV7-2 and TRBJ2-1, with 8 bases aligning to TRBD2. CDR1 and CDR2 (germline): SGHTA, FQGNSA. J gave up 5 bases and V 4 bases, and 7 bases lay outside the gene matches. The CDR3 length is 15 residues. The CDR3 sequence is CASSSSSGPDNEQFF. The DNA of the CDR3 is TGTGCCAGCAGCTCCTCTAGCGGGCCTGACAATGAGCAGTTCTTC.

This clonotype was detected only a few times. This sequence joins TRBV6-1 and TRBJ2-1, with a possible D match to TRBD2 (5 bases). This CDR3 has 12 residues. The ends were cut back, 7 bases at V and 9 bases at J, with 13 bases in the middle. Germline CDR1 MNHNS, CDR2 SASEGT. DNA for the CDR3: TGTGCCAGCACCGACTATCCCCCTGAGCAGTTCTTC. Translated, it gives CASTDYPPEQFF.